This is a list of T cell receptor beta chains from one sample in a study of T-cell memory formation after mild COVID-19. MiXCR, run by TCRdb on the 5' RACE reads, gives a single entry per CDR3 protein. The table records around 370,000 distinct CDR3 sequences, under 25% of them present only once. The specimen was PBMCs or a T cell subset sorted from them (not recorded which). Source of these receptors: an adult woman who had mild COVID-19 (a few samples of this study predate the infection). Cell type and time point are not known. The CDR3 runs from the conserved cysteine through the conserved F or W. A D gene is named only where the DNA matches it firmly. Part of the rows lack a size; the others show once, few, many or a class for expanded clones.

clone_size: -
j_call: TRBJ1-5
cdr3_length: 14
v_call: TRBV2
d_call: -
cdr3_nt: TGTGCCAGCAAGGATGAAGCATACAATCAGCCCCAGCATTTT
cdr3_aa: CASKDEAYNQPQHF

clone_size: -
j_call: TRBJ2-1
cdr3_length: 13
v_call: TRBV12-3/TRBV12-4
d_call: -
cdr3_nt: TGTGCCAGCAGCCGCCACGCGGGGCCGCAGCAGTTCTTC
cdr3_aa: CASSRHAGPQQFF

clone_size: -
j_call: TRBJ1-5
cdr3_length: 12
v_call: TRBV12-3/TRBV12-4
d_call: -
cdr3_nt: TGTGCCAGCAGTTTAGGGGGCCCGCCCCAGCATTTT
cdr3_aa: CASSLGGPPQHF

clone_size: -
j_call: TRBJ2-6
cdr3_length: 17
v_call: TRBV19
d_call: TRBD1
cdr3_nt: TGTGCCAGTAGTATCGGACAGGGAAGCTCTGGGGCCAACGTCCTGACTTTC
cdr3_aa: CASSIGQGSSGANVLTF

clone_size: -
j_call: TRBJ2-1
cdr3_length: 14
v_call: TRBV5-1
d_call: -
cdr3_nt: TGCGCCAGCAGCTGGGGTGAGACTTACAATGAGCAGTTCTTC
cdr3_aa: CASSWGETYNEQFF

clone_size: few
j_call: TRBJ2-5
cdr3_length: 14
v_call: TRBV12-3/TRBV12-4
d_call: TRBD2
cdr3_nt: TGTGCCAGCAGTGAGAGCGGGATACAAGAGACCCAGTACTTC
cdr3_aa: CASSESGIQETQYF

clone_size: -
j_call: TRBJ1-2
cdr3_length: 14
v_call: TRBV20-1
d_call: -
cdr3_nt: TGCAGTGCTAGAGATATGGGGCGCGACTATGGCTACACCTTC
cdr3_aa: CSARDMGRDYGYTF

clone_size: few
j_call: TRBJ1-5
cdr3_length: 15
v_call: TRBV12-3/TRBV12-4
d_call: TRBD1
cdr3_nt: TGTGCCAGCAGTCCCCACGAGGGGGCCGGTCAGCCCCAGCATTTT
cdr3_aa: CASSPHEGAGQPQHF

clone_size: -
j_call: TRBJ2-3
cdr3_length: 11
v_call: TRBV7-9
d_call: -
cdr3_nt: TGTGCCAGCAGCTTAACCGGGCCAGGGGATTTT
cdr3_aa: CASSLTGPGDF

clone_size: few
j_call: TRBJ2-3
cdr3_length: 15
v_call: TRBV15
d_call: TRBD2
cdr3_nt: TGTGCCACCAGCGCGACTAGCGGCAGCACAGATACGCAGTATTTT
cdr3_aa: CATSATSGSTDTQYF

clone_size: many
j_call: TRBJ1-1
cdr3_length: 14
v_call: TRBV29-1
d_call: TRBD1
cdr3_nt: TGCAGCGTTCGGAGGACAGGTGGGAACACTGAAGCTTTCTTT
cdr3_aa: CSVRRTGGNTEAFF

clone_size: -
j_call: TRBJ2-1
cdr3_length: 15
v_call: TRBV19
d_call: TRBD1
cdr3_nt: TGTGCCAGTATGGACAGGGGCCGACACCGCAATGAGCAGTTCTTC
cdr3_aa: CASMDRGRHRNEQFF

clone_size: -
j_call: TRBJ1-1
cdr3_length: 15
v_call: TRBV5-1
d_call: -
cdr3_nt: TGCGCCAGCAGCTTGGGGGTGGAGGTGAACACTGAAGCTTTCTTT
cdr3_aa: CASSLGVEVNTEAFF

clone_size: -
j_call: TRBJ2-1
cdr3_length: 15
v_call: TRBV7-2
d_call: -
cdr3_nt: TGTGCCAGCAGCTTAAACAGGGTAGGACGAAATGAGCAGTTCTTC
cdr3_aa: CASSLNRVGRNEQFF

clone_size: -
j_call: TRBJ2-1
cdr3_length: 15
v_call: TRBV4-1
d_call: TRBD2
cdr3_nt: TGCGCCAGCAGCCAAGTTACTAGCGGGTACAATGAGCAGTTCTTC
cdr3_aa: CASSQVTSGYNEQFF

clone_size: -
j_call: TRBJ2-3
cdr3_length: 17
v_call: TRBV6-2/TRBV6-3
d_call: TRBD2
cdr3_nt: TGTGCCAGCAGTCCGATCCTAGCGGGAAGGGAGACAGATACGCAGTATTTT
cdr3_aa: CASSPILAGRETDTQYF

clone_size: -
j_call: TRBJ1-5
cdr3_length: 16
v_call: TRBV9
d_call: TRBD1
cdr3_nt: TGTGCCAGCAGCGTAGGGACAGGCAATAGCAATCAGCCCCAGCATTTT
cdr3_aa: CASSVGTGNSNQPQHF

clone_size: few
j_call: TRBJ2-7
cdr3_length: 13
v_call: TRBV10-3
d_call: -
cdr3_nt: TGTGCCATCCTTGGGACGGACTCCTACGAGCAGTACTTC
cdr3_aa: CAILGTDSYEQYF

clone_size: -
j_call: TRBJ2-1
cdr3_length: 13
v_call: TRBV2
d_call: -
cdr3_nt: TGTGCCAGCAGTGATAGGTTAGGCGGGGTGCTGTTCTTC
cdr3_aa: CASSDRLGGVLFF

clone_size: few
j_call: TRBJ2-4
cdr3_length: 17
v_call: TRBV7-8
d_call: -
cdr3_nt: TGTGCCAGCAGCTTAGGGGGCGGACTACTAGCCAAAAACATTCAGTACTTC
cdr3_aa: CASSLGGGLLAKNIQYF

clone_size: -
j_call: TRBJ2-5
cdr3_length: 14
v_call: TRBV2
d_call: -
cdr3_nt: TGTGCCAGCGGGGAGGCTAGACAACAAGAGACCCAGTACTTC
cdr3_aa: CASGEARQQETQYF

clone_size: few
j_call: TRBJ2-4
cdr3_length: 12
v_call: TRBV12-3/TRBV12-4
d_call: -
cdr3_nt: TGTGCCAGCAAGGCTGCCAAAAACATTCAGTACTTC
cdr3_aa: CASKAAKNIQYF

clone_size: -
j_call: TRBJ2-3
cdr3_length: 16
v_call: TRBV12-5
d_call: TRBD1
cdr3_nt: TGTGCTAGTGGTTTGGGACAGGGATCTAGCACAGATACGCAGTATTTT
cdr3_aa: CASGLGQGSSTDTQYF

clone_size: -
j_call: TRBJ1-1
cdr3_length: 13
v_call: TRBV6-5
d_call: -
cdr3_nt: TGTGCCAGCAGTGCCTGGGGAGGCACTGAAGCTTTCTTT
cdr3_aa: CASSAWGGTEAFF

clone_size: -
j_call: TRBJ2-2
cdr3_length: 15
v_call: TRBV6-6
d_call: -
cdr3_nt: TGTGCCAGCCGTGGGGACATCGGGTCCACCGGGGAGCTGTTTTTT
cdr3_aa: CASRGDIGSTGELFF

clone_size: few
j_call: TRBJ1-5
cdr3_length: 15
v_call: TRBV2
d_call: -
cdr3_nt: TGTGCCAGCAGTGTGCCCGGGGAGGGCAATCAGCCCCAGCATTTT
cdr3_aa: CASSVPGEGNQPQHF

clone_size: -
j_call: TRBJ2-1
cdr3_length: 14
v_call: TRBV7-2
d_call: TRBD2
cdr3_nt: TGTGCCATCGCGATTAGCGGGAGTAACAATGAGCAGTTCTTC
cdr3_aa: CAIAISGSNNEQFF

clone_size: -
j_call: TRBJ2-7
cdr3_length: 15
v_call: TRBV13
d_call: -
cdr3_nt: TGTGCCAGCAGCCCGTCGCGGGTCGGAGACTACGAGCAGTACTTC
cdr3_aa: CASSPSRVGDYEQYF

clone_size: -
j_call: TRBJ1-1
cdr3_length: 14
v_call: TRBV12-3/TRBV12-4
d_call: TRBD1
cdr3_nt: TGTGCCAGCAGTTTAGGACAGGGGGCGTTTGATGCTTTCTTT
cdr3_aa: CASSLGQGAFDAFF

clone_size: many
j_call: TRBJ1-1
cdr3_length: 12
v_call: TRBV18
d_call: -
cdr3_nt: TGTGCCAGTAGCCCCGGGAACACTGAAGCTTTCTTT
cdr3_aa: CASSPGNTEAFF

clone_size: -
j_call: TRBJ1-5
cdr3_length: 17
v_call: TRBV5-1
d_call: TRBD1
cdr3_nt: TGCGCCAGCAGCCCGGGGACAGGGGCAGGGGGTTTAGAGCCCCAGCATTTT
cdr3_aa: CASSPGTGAGGLEPQHF

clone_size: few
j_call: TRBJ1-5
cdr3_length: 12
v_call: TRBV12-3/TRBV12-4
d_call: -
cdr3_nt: TGTGCCAGCAGGGAGGGCAATCAGCCCCAGCATTTT
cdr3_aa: CASREGNQPQHF

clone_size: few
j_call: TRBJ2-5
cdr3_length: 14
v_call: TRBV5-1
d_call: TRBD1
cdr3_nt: TGCGCCAGCAGCGCGACAGGGGGAATGGAGACCCAGTACTTC
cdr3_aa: CASSATGGMETQYF

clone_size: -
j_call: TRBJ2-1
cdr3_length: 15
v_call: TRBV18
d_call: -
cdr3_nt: TGTGCCACCACCCGAGAGGAGGGTAGAGTCAGTGAGCAGTTCTTC
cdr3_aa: CATTREEGRVSEQFF

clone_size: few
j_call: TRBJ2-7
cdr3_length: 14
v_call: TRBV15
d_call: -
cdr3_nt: TGTGCCACCCAAGGACGGGACAACTCCTACGAGCAGTACTTC
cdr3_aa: CATQGRDNSYEQYF

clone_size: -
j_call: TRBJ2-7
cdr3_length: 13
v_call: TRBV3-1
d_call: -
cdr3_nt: TGTGCCAGCGGAGACTTGGGGGTCTACGAGCAGTACTTC
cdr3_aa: CASGDLGVYEQYF

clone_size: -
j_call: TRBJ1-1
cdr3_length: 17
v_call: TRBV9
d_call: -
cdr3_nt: TGTGCCAGCAGCGACCACAGGGCGGGGGAGCCGAACACTGAAGCTTTCTTT
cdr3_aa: CASSDHRAGEPNTEAFF

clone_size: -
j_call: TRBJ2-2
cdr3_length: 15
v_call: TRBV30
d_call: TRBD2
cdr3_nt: TGTGCCACCTGGTATGCGGGGGAGTACACCGGGGAGCTGTTTTTT
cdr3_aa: CATWYAGEYTGELFF

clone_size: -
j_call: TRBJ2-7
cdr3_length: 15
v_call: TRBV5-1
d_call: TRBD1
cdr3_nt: TGCGCCAGCAGCCCCGGGACAGGTTTCTCCTACGAGCAGTACTTC
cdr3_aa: CASSPGTGFSYEQYF

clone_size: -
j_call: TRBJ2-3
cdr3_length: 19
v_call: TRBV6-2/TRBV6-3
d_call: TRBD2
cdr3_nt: TGTGCCAGCAGTTACCAGATCGGAGGAGGGCTAGCGGGTTCGGGTACGCAGTATTTT
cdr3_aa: CASSYQIGGGLAGSGTQYF

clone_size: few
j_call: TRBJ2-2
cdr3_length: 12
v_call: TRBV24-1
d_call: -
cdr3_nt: TGTGCCACCATCTCCGTCACCGGGGAGCTGTTTTTT
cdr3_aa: CATISVTGELFF

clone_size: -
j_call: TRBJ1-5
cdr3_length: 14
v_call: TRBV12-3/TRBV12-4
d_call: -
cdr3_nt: TGTGCCAGCAGTTTTCAGGGGAACAATCAGCCCCAGCATTTT
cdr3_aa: CASSFQGNNQPQHF

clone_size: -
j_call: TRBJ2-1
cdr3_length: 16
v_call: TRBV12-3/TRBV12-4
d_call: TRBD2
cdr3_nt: TGTGCCAGCAGTTCCCTCCGCGGGGGGGCCTACAATGAGCAGTTCTTC
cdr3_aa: CASSSLRGGAYNEQFF

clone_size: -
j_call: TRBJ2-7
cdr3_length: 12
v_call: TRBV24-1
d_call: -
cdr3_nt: TGTGCCACCAGTGATTTGGGGACCGAGCAGTACTTC
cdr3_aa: CATSDLGTEQYF

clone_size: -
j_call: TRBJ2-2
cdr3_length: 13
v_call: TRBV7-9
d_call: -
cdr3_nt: TGTGCCAGCAGCTTAAGCGGGTCCGGGGAGCTGTTTTTT
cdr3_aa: CASSLSGSGELFF

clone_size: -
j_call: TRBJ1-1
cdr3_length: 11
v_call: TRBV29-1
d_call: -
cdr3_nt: TGCAGCGTTCGGATGTACGGTGAAGCTTTCTTT
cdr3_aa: CSVRMYGEAFF

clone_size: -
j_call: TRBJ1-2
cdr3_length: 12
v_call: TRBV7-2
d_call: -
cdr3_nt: TGTGCCAGCAGTCAACCGATGGGTGGCTACACCTTC
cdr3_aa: CASSQPMGGYTF

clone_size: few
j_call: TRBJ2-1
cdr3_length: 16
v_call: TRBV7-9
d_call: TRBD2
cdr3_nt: TGTGCCAGCAGCACTACAAGTAGCGGGCCCTACAATGAGCAGTTCTTC
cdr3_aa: CASSTTSSGPYNEQFF

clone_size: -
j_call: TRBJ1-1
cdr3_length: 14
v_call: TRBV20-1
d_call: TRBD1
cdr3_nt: TGCAGTGCTAGTTGGGACAGGGGGCGTACTGAAGCTTTCTTT
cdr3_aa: CSASWDRGRTEAFF

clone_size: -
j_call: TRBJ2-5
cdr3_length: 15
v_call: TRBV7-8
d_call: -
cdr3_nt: TGTGCCAGCAGCTGGGGGACGGGGCGAGGAGAGACCCAGTACTTC
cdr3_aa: CASSWGTGRGETQYF

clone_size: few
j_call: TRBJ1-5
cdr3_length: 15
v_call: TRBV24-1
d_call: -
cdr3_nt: TGTGCCACCAGTGACCGAGGGACCGGCAATCAGCCCCAGCATTTT
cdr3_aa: CATSDRGTGNQPQHF

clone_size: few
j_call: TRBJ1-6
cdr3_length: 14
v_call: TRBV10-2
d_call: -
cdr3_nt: TGCGCCAGCAGTGACGGATTTACTAATTCACCCCTCCACTTT
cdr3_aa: CASSDGFTNSPLHF

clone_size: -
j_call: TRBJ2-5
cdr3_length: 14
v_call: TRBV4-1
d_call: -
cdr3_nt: TGCGCCAGCAGCCAAGGGGCAGGGCTCGAGACCCAGTACTTC
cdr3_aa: CASSQGAGLETQYF

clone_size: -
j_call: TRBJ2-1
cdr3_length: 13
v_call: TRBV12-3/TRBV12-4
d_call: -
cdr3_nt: TGTGCCAGCAGTTTATCTAGCGTCAATGAGCAGTTCTTC
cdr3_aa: CASSLSSVNEQFF

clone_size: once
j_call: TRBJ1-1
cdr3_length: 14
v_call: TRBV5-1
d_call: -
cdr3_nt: TGCGCCAGCAGCAGGGGCAGGGGAGACACTGAAGCTTTCTTT
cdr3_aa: CASSRGRGDTEAFF

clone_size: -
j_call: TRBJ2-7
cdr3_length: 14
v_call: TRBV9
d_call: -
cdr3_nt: TGTGCCAGCAGCGTAGCCAGTGGGTTCTACGAGCAGTACTTC
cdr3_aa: CASSVASGFYEQYF

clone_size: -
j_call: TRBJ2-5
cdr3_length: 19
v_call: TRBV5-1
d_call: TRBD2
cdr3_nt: TGCGCCAGCAGCTTGCCCGGGACTAGCGGGGGGACCTACCAAGAGACCCAGTACTTC
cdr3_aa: CASSLPGTSGGTYQETQYF